This T cell receptor beta chain was recovered during a study of cytomegalovirus exposure and HLA in healthy donors. It was with 60 Vbeta and 13 Jbeta primers that the PCR ran. Measured with immunoSEQ multiplex PCR; TCRdb has only the in-frame clones, and not every one. The sample includes 150,000 to 200,000 clones, over 75% seen only once; the top ten take 1.5% to 2%. A word on this clone: The target antigen is unknown.

Regarding the study as a whole: A prior analysis recorded that most TCR beta V segments were productive about 87% or about 30% of the time. There were several of the most significant clusters that appeared linked to common viral pathogens in a later analysis. Cytomegalovirus status was reportedly diagnosed by the classifier with high sensitivity and specificity. The authors reported that TCR beta sequences could predict HLA-A and HLA-B alleles. These predictions were accurate for most subjects in the first cohort.

With 5 bases clipped from V and 5 bases from J, the junction kept 10 bases outside the gene matches. CDR1 GTSNPN and CDR2 SVGIG come from the germline V gene (reference sequence). There are 15 residues in the CDR3. The V call is TRBV30, the J call TRBJ2-3; 10 bases fit TRBD1. This TCR came from a woman under 40 in good health and CMV-seronegative. Sequencing was carried out using PBMCs. The CDR3 reads CAWGGGTGEGDTQYF. CDR3 nucleotides: TGTGCCTGGGGGGGCGGGACAGGGGAGGGAGATACGCAGTATTTT.